These 21 T cell receptor beta chains came from one sample sequenced in a study of shared clonotypes between healthy human individuals. Some clones are missing from TCRdb's copy, which holds only in-frame ones; the method was immunoSEQ multiplex PCR. The sample records some 2.1 million clones, approximately 95% being singletons. In the naive CD8 group, cells lacked CD45RO and were positively selected for CCR7, so terminally differentiated effector memory CD45RA+ cells were left out. Input material: naive CD8+ T cells sorted from blood. All receptors derive from a young man in good health.

A word on this clone: This CDR3 is also generated by other DNA sequences in the sample. This rearrangement joins TRBV9 to TRBJ2-7, with D possibly TRBD1 on 6 matching bases. The CDR3 loop spans 15 amino acids. Germline CDR1 reads SGDLS; CDR2 reads YYNGEE. V was clipped by 0 bases and J by 0 bases, with 10 bases between them. This CDR3 is CASSVGTGSSYEQYF. The CDR3 bases are TGTGCCAGCAGCGTAGGAACAGGGAGCTCCTACGAGCAGTACTTC.

The V and J genes are TRBV20-1 and TRBJ2-7; tentative D call: TRBD2 (5 bases). Trimming stripped 5 bases from V and 4 bases from J, with 9 bases between. Per germline, CDR1 DFQATT and CDR2 SNEGSKA (reference sequence). The CDR3 is 11 residues long. The CDR3 sequence: CSAGEGYEQYF. As DNA, the CDR3 is TGCAGTGCTGGCGAGGGATACGAGCAGTACTTC.

As to this clone: Other nucleotide sequences in the sample specify the same CDR3. The chain combines TRBV11-2 with TRBJ2-1; D is uncertain. The CDR3 totals 12 residues. The germline gives CDR1 SGHAT, CDR2 FQNNGV. V was pared by 0 bases and J by 6 bases, with 3 bases between. CDR3 protein: CASSLDLNEQFF. The DNA of the CDR3 is TGTGCCAGCAGCTTAGACCTCAATGAGCAGTTCTTC.

The chain has TRBV7-6 and TRBJ2-2, with 7 bases aligning to TRBD2. The junction had 5 bases not matched to a gene; V was cut back by 0 bases and J by 1 base. CDR1 is SGHVS, CDR2 FNYEAQ, per germline. The CDR3 contains 17 residues. The CDR3 protein is CASSLARGGRNTGELFF. The CDR3 DNA reads TGTGCCAGCAGCTTAGCGCGGGGCGGGAGGAACACCGGGGAGCTGTTTTTT.

This chain uses TRBV9 with TRBJ1-2; TRBD1 matches 9 bases. Germline trimming cut 3 bases from V and 10 bases from J; bases unmatched to any gene: 16. CDR1 and CDR2 (germline): SGDLS, YYNGEE. The CDR3 runs to 16 residues. CDR3 sequence: CASSAAPGDRVLDYTF. In DNA form, the CDR3 reads TGTGCCAGCAGCGCGGCACCTGGGGACAGGGTATTAGACTACACCTTC.

V and J are TRBV27 and TRBJ1-5; a possible D gene is TRBD1 (6 bases). Germline CDR1 and CDR2: MNHEY and SMNVEV (reference sequence). Trimming took off 5 bases at V and 8 bases at J, with 16 bases between the two ends. CDR3 length: 14 amino acids. The CDR3 DNA follows: TGTGCCAGCAGTCCCCTGGGAGGGGGAAAGCCCCAGCATTTT. Protein sequence: CASSPLGGGKPQHF.

This clone has just one count. The V call is TRBV27, the J call TRBJ2-3, with TRBD2 matching 10 bases. CDR3 length equals 15 residues. V shed 7 bases and J 6 bases; nucleotides not matched to a gene: 10. From germline, CDR1 is MNHEY and CDR2 SMNVEV (reference sequence). Here the CDR3 DNA reads TGTGCCAGCAACTCTCTAGCGGGAGTTTCGGATACGCAGTATTTT. Translation: CASNSLAGVSDTQYF.

V gene TRBV2 combines with J gene TRBJ2-7; no firm D call. Germline CDR1 and CDR2: SNHLY and FYNNEI. The CDR3 contains 13 residues. Trimming cost V 4 bases and J 2 bases, with 9 bases left between them. CDR3 residues: CASSVGHPYEQYF. The DNA of the CDR3 is TGTGCCAGCAGTGTAGGTCACCCCTACGAGCAGTACTTC.

A single count supports this clone. The rearrangement joins TRBV27 to TRBJ2-7; a possible D gene is TRBD2 (5 bases). CDR1 is MNHEY and CDR2 is SMNVEV in the germline V gene (reference sequence). V was shortened by 6 bases and J by 0 bases, with 18 bases between the two germline ends. CDR3 length equals 16 residues. CDR3 coding DNA: TGTGCCAGCAGCCCTTCCACTACGGGGTTCTCCTACGAGCAGTACTTC. Translation gives CASSPSTTGFSYEQYF.

The chain employs TRBV29-1 and TRBJ2-7; weak D call: TRBD2 (5 bases). The V gene lost 3 bases and the J gene lost 0 bases, with 9 bases spanning the gap. The CDR3 covers 13 residues. From germline, CDR1 is SQVTM and CDR2 ANQGSEA. The CDR3 nucleotides are TGCAGCGTTGAGGAGGCGGACTCCTACGAGCAGTACTTC. This sequence encodes CSVEEADSYEQYF.

The chain joins TRBV9 to TRBJ2-3; D is perhaps TRBD2 (6 bases). CDR1 and CDR2 (germline): SGDLS, YYNGEE. V was cut by 6 bases and J by 0 bases, with 20 bases left in between. CDR3 length: 17 residues. CDR3 in DNA: TGTGCCAGCAAAGGGGAGGATAACTGGGGAAGCACAGATACGCAGTATTTT. Translation gives CASKGEDNWGSTDTQYF. The full variable domain, with the rest looked up from reference TRBV9 and TRBJ2-3, is DSGVTQTPKHLITATGQRVTLRCSPRSGDLSVYWYQQSLDQGLQFLIQYYNGEERAKGNILERFSAQQFPDLHSELNLSSLELGDSALYFCASKGEDNWGSTDTQYFGPGTRLTVL.

The V and J genes are TRBV6-5 and TRBJ2-1; D is perhaps TRBD2 (6 bases). CDR1 is MNHEY, CDR2 SVGAGI, per germline. Trimming pared 6 bases from V and 4 bases from J, leaving 16 bases between. The CDR3 sequence is 15 residues long. The CDR3 DNA sequence: TGTGCCAGCAGCAAAGAAGGGGAGGCGTACAATGAGCAGTTCTTC. Amino acid sequence: CASSKEGEAYNEQFF.

The J gene is TRBJ2-1, the V gene TRBV29-1; perhaps TRBD1 as D (5 bases). Germline CDR1 SQVTM, CDR2 ANQGSEA. Trimming took 3 bases from V and 2 from J, leaving 11 bases between them. The CDR3 has 14 amino acids. The CDR3 spells CSVDGQGPYNEQFF. CDR3 coding DNA: TGCAGCGTTGACGGTCAGGGCCCCTACAATGAGCAGTTCTTC.

This chain uses TRBV6-1 with TRBJ1-6; D is ambiguous. V lost 2 bases, J lost 6 bases, and 20 bases lay in between. Germline V lookup: CDR1 MNHNS, CDR2 SASEGT. The CDR3 length is 18 residues. The DNA for the CDR3 is TGTGCCAGCAGTGAATATCCGGAGAACACAAGCCCTAATTCACCCCTCCACTTT. This sequence encodes CASSEYPENTSPNSPLHF.

This chain links TRBV7-9 with TRBJ2-1; TRBD1 might be the D (7 bases). This CDR3 has 19 amino acids. With 0 bases removed from V and 9 bases from J, the gap between germline ends came to 27 bases. Germline V CDR1 and CDR2: SEHNR, FQNEAQ (reference sequence). The DNA of the CDR3 is TGTGCCAGCAGCTTAGCCCATAGCCGAAAAGGGGGCGGGGTGGGTGAGCAGTTCTTC. Its protein is CASSLAHSRKGGGVGEQFF. The whole variable domain, remainder taken from reference TRBV7-9 and TRBJ2-1, is DTGVSQNPRHKITKRGQNVTFRCDPISEHNRLYWYRQTLGQGPEFLTYFQNEAQLEKSRLLSDRFSAERPKGSFSTLEIQRTEQGDSAMYLCASSLAHSRKGGGVGEQFFGPGTRLTVL.

V usage is TRBV21-1 and J usage is TRBJ2-7; TRBD1, as called in the table, went unchecked against the DNA. TRBV21-1 is a pseudogene locus. The CDR3 loop spans 14 amino acids. The CDR3 loop reads CASTLRQGVCEQYF. DNA of the CDR3: TGTGCCAGCACTCTTCGGCAGGGCGTGTGCGAGCAGTACTTC.

The V and J genes are TRBV5-8 and TRBJ2-7; no firm D call. Trimming left V 3 bases short and J 0 bases short, with 10 bases between. Germline values: CDR1 SGHTS, CDR2 YDEGEE. CDR3 length: 14 amino acids. The CDR3 region has the DNA TGTGCCAGCAGCTCATTCGCGAACTCCTACGAGCAGTACTTC. Translation: CASSSFANSYEQYF.

This chain connects TRBV12-5 to TRBJ1-6; a weak D match, TRBD1 (5 bases). V gave up 5 bases and J gave up 4 bases, with 18 bases separating them. Germline V gene data show CDR1 as LGHNT and CDR2 as FRNRAP. The CDR3 has 17 amino acids. The CDR3 spells CASGSDTDSFYNSPLHF. CDR3 sequence (DNA): TGTGCTAGTGGTAGCGACACCGACAGTTTTTATAATTCACCCCTCCACTTT.

The chain links TRBV5-6 to TRBJ1-4; D unresolved. The CDR3 totals 15 residues. Trimming took off 4 bases at V and 0 bases at J, with 10 bases between the two ends. Germline values: CDR1 SGHDT, CDR2 YYEEEE. The CDR3 sequence: CASSRFDTTNEKLFF. In DNA form, the CDR3 reads TGTGCCAGCAGCCGTTTCGACACAACTAATGAAAAACTGTTTTTT. Combining the CDR3 with reference TRBV5-6 and TRBJ1-4 gives the whole variable domain DAGVTQSPTHLIKTRGQQVTLRCSPKSGHDTVSWYQQALGQGPQFIFQYYEEEERQRGNFPDRFSGHQFPNYSSELNVNALLLGDSALYLCASSRFDTTNEKLFFGSGTQLSVL.

The gene calls are TRBV9 and TRBJ2-2, with 7 bases lining up with TRBD1. The CDR3 has 16 residues. The V gene end was trimmed by 0 bases and the J gene end by 6 bases; junction bases not matched to a gene: 8. Germline CDR1 SGDLS, CDR2 YYNGEE. For the CDR3, the DNA is TGTGCCAGCAGCGTAGTAGGGACAGCCCTGGCCGGGGAGCTGTTTTTT. Its translation is CASSVVGTALAGELFF.

The table lists this clone with a count of one. V gene TRBV27 combines with J gene TRBJ2-3, with TRBD1 matching over 8 bases. From germline, CDR1 is MNHEY and CDR2 SMNVEV (reference sequence). Losses at the gene ends were 6 bases for V and 3 bases for J; bases not matched to a gene: 8. This CDR3 comprises 15 residues. DNA for the CDR3: TGTGCCAGCAGCACAAGGACAGGGAGGACAGATACGCAGTATTTT. It is translated as CASSTRTGRTDTQYF.